The source of this TCR beta chain is a study of CD8 T cells in Susac syndrome. The CDR3 covers 15 residues. The ends were cut back, 1 base at V and 0 bases at J, with 8 bases in the middle. Germline-derived CDR1 and CDR2 are SEHNR and FQNEAQ (reference sequence). Random hexamers were used to reverse transcribe an amount of roughly 0.45 to 1 ug RNA. Each CDR3 protein is one row after TCRdb ran MiXCR on the immunoSEQ multiplex PCR reads. The sample holds about 300,000 distinct CDR3 sequences, 89% seen once. The V and J genes are TRBV7-9 and TRBJ2-3; D is uncertain. This clonotype was sampled from a human donor with multiple sclerosis. Sequencing input: CD8+ T cells from PBMCs. The CDR3 region has the DNA TGTGCCAGCAGCTTAGACGTGACTAGCACAGATACGCAGTATTTT. It specifies CASSLDVTSTDTQYF.